This T cell receptor beta chain was sequenced for a study of blood T cell repertoires in COVID-19. Background on the study: From the United States, Italy and Spain came samples of acute and convalescent COVID-19. Sample material is recorded as cDNA or gDNA derived from T cells, B-cell-depleted T cells, or PBMCs.

Measured with immunoSEQ multiplex PCR; TCRdb has only the in-frame clones, and not every one. The repertoire holds about 140,000 clones, with 75% to 80% as singletons. Clinical histories supplied by participants themselves formed the basis of cohort assignment. Donors in Cohort 3 counted as recovered after two negative PCRs, clearance, or symptom resolution. V was clipped by 1 base and J by 3 bases, with 7 bases between them. This CDR3 is 13 amino acids long. Germline CDR1 reads ENHRY; CDR2 reads SYGVKD. The sample was PBMCs or T cells enriched from blood (not recorded which). This sequence joins TRBV10-3 and TRBJ2-7; D perhaps matches TRBD1 (5 bases). The sequence was obtained from a woman aged 50 to 60 who had recovered from COVID-19. The CDR3 reads CAISEFQGYEQYF. The DNA for the CDR3 is TGTGCCATCAGTGAGTTTCAGGGCTACGAGCAGTACTTC.